The 2 T cell receptor beta chains in this list originate from one sample, sequenced in a study of OX40 agonist ivuxolimab in advanced cancers. Produced via immunoSEQ multiplex PCR; TCRdb's table is partial and in-frame only. The sample includes 90,000 or so clones, around 90% of them seen just once. Here the sequenced sample was CD4+ or CD8+ T cells sorted from blood, taken in a trial of the OX40 agonist ivuxolimab. These receptors came from an adult with an advanced solid tumor such as melanoma, head and neck, liver or kidney cancer.

This clone has only one observation. The chain couples TRBV10-2 to TRBJ2-5; D is ambiguous. V lost 3 bases and J lost 2, with 13 bases in between. The CDR3 runs to 15 residues. The germline gives CDR1 WSHSY, CDR2 SAAADI. The DNA of the CDR3 is TGCGCCAGCAGTGACTACAACCCCGAACAAGAGACCCAGTACTTC. As protein: CASSDYNPEQETQYF.

The chain uses TRBV7-2 and TRBJ2-1, with TRBD2 identical over 9 bases. The junction had 14 bases not matched to a gene; V was cut back by 5 bases and J by 12 bases. The CDR3 is 15 amino acids. Germline V gene sequence: CDR1 SGHTA, CDR2 FQGNSA. CDR3 coding DNA: TGTGCCAGCAGCCGCGATAGCGGGGGCTACTGGGGGCAGTTCTTC. Residues: CASSRDSGGYWGQFF.